Below are 28 T cell receptor beta chains sequenced from a single sample in a study of T cell responses to AZD1222 COVID-19 vaccine. Profiling relied on immunoSEQ multiplex PCR, and the TCRdb table lists in-frame clones only, not all of them. The data contain some 110,000 clones, 80% to 90% of them singletons. Sequenced here: peripheral blood, sampled on day 0 of AZD1222 vaccination. The receptors originated from an adult in good health.

The chain has TRBV7-3 and TRBJ2-5; D is undetermined. Trimming left V 5 bases short and J 2 bases short, with 9 bases between. The CDR3 totals 13 residues. Germline-derived CDR1 and CDR2 are SGHTA and FQGTGA. CDR3 nucleotides: TGTGCCAGCAGCCCCAGGAATCAAGAGACCCAGTACTTC. Its translation is CASSPRNQETQYF. The whole variable domain, filled in from reference TRBV7-3 and TRBJ2-5, reads GAGVSQTPSNKVTEKGKYVELRCDPISGHTALYWYRQSLGQGPEFLIYFQGTGAADDSGLPNDRFFAVRPEGSVSTLKIQRTERGDSAVYLCASSPRNQETQYFGPGTRLLVL.

The rearrangement uses TRBV29-1 and TRBJ2-7; D might be TRBD1 or TRBD2, each matching 5 bases. With 6 bases removed from V and 7 bases from J, the gap between germline ends came to 19 bases. This CDR3 comprises 13 residues. In germline, CDR1 is SQVTM, CDR2 ANQGSEA. CDR3 coding DNA: TGCAGCGTGGCCGGGACGGCCCGAGTTGAGCAGTACTTC. This encodes CSVAGTARVEQYF.

The chain employs TRBV14 and TRBJ1-2; D is perhaps TRBD1 (6 bases). Germline V gene lookup returns CDR1 SGHDN and CDR2 FVKESK. The CDR3 is made up of 14 amino acids. V lost 4 bases, J lost 7 bases, and 16 bases lay in between. This CDR3 is CASSLRTAPGGYTF. CDR3 nucleotide sequence: TGTGCCAGCAGCCTGCGGACAGCCCCGGGTGGCTACACCTTC.

The J gene is TRBJ1-1, the V gene TRBV27; 7 bases are shared with TRBD1. The CDR3 loop spans 15 amino acids. After removal of 8 bases from V and 5 bases from J, the junction contained 14 bases not matched to a gene. Looked up from germline, CDR1 is MNHEY and CDR2 is SMNVEV (reference sequence). The CDR3: CASEGRQGRRTEAFF. CDR3 sequence (DNA): TGTGCCAGCGAGGGGCGACAGGGTCGGAGGACTGAAGCTTTCTTT.

This chain connects TRBV30 to TRBJ2-1, with TRBD1 identical over 9 bases. Germline trimming cut 1 base from V and 0 bases from J; bases unmatched to any gene: 13. This CDR3 is 19 amino acids long. From germline, CDR1 is GTSNPN and CDR2 SVGIG (reference sequence). CDR3 nucleotide sequence: TGTGCCTGGAGTGGAACGACCAGGGACAGGGTAAGCTCCTACAATGAGCAGTTCTTC. Protein sequence: CAWSGTTRDRVSSYNEQFF.

The chain recombines TRBV5-1 with TRBJ2-7; the D is unclear. The CDR3 consists of 12 residues. Looked up from germline, CDR1 is SGHRS and CDR2 is YFSETQ. V was shortened by 0 bases and J by 3 bases, with 4 bases between the two germline ends. The CDR3 nucleotides are TGCGCCAGCAGCTTGGCCGACTACGAGCAGTACTTC. It specifies CASSLADYEQYF.

This clone has a handful of counts. J is TRBJ2-7 and V is TRBV21-1; the table gives TRBD1 as D, unverified against the DNA. TRBV21-1 is a pseudogene locus. This CDR3 is built from 15 residues. CDR3 nucleotide sequence: TGTGCCAGCAACCTCAGGGGCCTAGCCACCTACGAGCAGTACTTC. This translates into CASNLRGLATYEQYF.

V is TRBV2 and J is TRBJ1-5, with D possibly matching TRBD1 (5 bases). Germline loops: CDR1 SNHLY, CDR2 FYNNEI. CDR3 length: 14 amino acids. The V gene lost 6 bases and the J gene lost 8 bases, with 17 bases spanning the gap. This chain's CDR3 is CASSVVRGGEPQHF. The CDR3 DNA is TGTGCCAGCAGCGTCGTAAGGGGTGGGGAGCCCCAGCATTTT. The full variable domain, in which reference TRBV2 and TRBJ1-5 provide the parts outside the CDR3, is EPEVTQTPSHQVTQMGQEVILRCVPISNHLYFYWYRQILGQKVEFLVSFYNNEISEKSEIFDDQFSVERPDGSNFTLKIRSTKLEDSAMYFCASSVVRGGEPQHFGDGTRLSIL.

The chain is built from TRBV7-2 and TRBJ1-4, with TRBD1 as a possible D gene (5 bases). The CDR3 runs to 14 residues. Trimming shortened V by 2 bases and J by 7 bases, and 11 bases separated the two germline ends. Germline V gives CDR1 SGHTA, CDR2 FQGNSA. The CDR3 DNA reads TGTGCCAGCAGCTTATCGGGGAGGGGTGAAAAACTGTTTTTT. It codes for CASSLSGRGEKLFF.

V is TRBV24-1 and J is TRBJ2-1; 8 bases are shared with TRBD2. CDR3 size: 17 residues. V lost 4 bases to trimming and J lost 2 bases; unmatched junction nucleotides: 9. Germline CDR1 is KGHDR and CDR2 is SFDVKD. CDR3: CATSESSRGGPYNEQFF. The CDR3 coding sequence is TGTGCCACCAGTGAATCCTCTCGGGGGGGACCCTACAATGAGCAGTTCTTC.

This chain joins TRBV28 and TRBJ1-5; a possible D gene is TRBD1 (5 bases). Germline V gene data show CDR1 as MDHEN and CDR2 as SYDVKM. Trimming left V 3 bases short and J 3 bases short, with 12 bases between. This CDR3 has 15 amino acids. CDR3 loop: CASSLAGMDNQPQHF. For the CDR3, the DNA is TGTGCCAGCAGTTTGGCAGGGATGGACAATCAGCCCCAGCATTTT.

The chain is built from TRBV4-2 and TRBJ1-1; D perhaps matches TRBD1 (5 bases). The CDR3 extends over 12 amino acids. From germline, CDR1 is LGHNA and CDR2 YNFKEQ. In DNA form, the CDR3 reads TGTGCGTCAGGGCAGGCTAACACTGAAGCTTTCTTT. Translation gives CASGQANTEAFF.

The rearrangement joins TRBV4-2 to TRBJ2-1, with 11 bases lining up with TRBD1. Germline CDR1 is LGHNA and CDR2 is YNFKEQ. The ends lost 4 bases at V and 4 bases at J; junction bases unmatched: 9. This CDR3 is 17 amino acids long. CDR3 sequence reads: CASSPGTGGLLYNEQFF. The CDR3 DNA is TGTGCCAGCAGCCCAGGGACAGGGGGTCTACTTTACAATGAGCAGTTCTTC.

The CDR3 DNA sequence: TGCAGTGCTATATGGGGAGATACGCAGTATTTT. Its protein product is CSAIWGDTQYF. V and J are TRBV20-1 and TRBJ2-3; D remains unclear. The V gene's germline CDR1 is DFQATT and CDR2 SNEGSKA (reference sequence). The CDR3 is 11 amino acids. Trimming took 4 bases from V and 5 from J, leaving 7 bases between them.

V and J are TRBV6-2 or TRBV6-3 and TRBJ1-5, with D possibly TRBD1 on 5 matching bases. This CDR3 has 16 amino acids. The V and J ends lost 4 bases and 0 bases respectively, with 13 bases between them. Germline lookup yields CDR1 MNHEY and CDR2 SVGEGT. CDR3 nucleotide sequence: TGTGCCAGCAGTTCCCCAGGGCACTATAGCAATCAGCCCCAGCATTTT. It translates to CASSSPGHYSNQPQHF.

The chain couples TRBV24-1 to TRBJ2-7; maybe TRBD1 (6 bases). This CDR3 is 15 amino acids long. Trimming removed 6 bases from V and 1 base from J, with 15 bases in between. CDR1 and CDR2 (germline): KGHDR, SFDVKD. The DNA for the CDR3 is TGTGCCACCAGTCCGGCAGGGGCCCCTTCCTACGAGCAGTACTTC. Protein: CATSPAGAPSYEQYF.

V and J are TRBV3-1 (or the pseudogene TRBV3-2) and TRBJ2-3, with D unresolved. Germline assignment: CDR1 LGHDT and CDR2 YNNKEL (reference sequence). The CDR3 runs to 14 residues. With 0 bases removed from V and 1 base from J, the gap between germline ends came to 5 bases. The CDR3 spells CASSQEFGTDTQYF. Here the CDR3 DNA reads TGTGCCAGCAGCCAAGAATTCGGCACAGATACGCAGTATTTT.

The chain joins TRBV6-5 to TRBJ1-5; possible D gene TRBD1, 6 bases. The length of the CDR3 is 15 residues. V lost 6 bases to trimming and J lost 0 bases, with 12 bases between them. Germline CDR1 MNHEY, CDR2 SVGAGI. CDR3 amino acids: CASRKDRSSNQPQHF. CDR3 coding DNA: TGTGCCAGCAGAAAAGACAGGAGTAGCAATCAGCCCCAGCATTTT.

The chain combines TRBV5-1 with TRBJ1-4, with 9 positions matching TRBD1. The trim removed 0 bases at V and 7 bases at J, leaving 4 bases unmatched. The V gene's germline CDR1 is SGHRS and CDR2 YFSETQ. This CDR3 contains 15 residues. Here the CDR3 reads CASSLGGQGAEKLFF. CDR3 sequence (DNA): TGCGCCAGCAGCTTGGGGGGACAGGGCGCTGAAAAACTGTTTTTT.

This clone was seen only a few times. The chain has TRBV6-4 and TRBJ1-2, with 7 bases that match TRBD1. Germline assignment: CDR1 MRHNA and CDR2 SNTAGT. CDR3 length: 14 amino acids. Germline trimming cut 2 bases from V and 4 bases from J; bases unmatched to any gene: 4. The CDR3 reads CASSDDRAGYGYTF. The CDR3 nucleotides read TGTGCCAGCAGTGACGACAGGGCAGGCTATGGCTACACCTTC.

The chain has TRBV3-1 (or the pseudogene TRBV3-2) and TRBJ1-3; TRBD1 might be the D (5 bases). V lost 1 base, J lost 2 bases, and 9 bases lay in between. The CDR3 is made up of 15 amino acids. Looked up from germline, CDR1 is LGHDT and CDR2 is YNNKEL (reference sequence). This chain's CDR3 is CASSQGAGPGNTIYF. CDR3 nucleotide sequence: TGTGCCAGCAGCCAAGGGGCAGGGCCTGGAAACACCATATATTTT.

This chain links TRBV6-2 or TRBV6-3 with TRBJ2-3; D is ambiguous. This CDR3 comprises 15 residues. V was clipped by 2 bases and J by 0 bases, with 9 bases between them. Germline V lookup: CDR1 MNHEY, CDR2 SVGEGT. CDR3 region: CASSYVGLSTDTQYF. CDR3 coding DNA: TGTGCCAGCAGTTACGTAGGGTTAAGCACAGATACGCAGTATTTT.

The V and J genes are TRBV6-5 and TRBJ1-6; no reliable D call. The V and J ends lost 2 bases and 10 bases respectively, with 9 bases between them. CDR3 size: 13 residues. Germline V gene sequence: CDR1 MNHEY, CDR2 SVGAGI. CDR3 residues: CASSYREESPLHF. The DNA for the CDR3 is TGTGCCAGCAGTTACAGGGAGGAGTCACCCCTCCACTTT.

This sequence joins TRBV18 and TRBJ2-7; 8 nucleotides line up with TRBD1. The junction had 10 bases not matched to a gene; V was cut back by 0 bases and J by 6 bases. Germline V CDR1 and CDR2: KGHSH, LQKENI. This CDR3 contains 16 residues. CDR3 nucleotide sequence: TGTGCCAGCTCACCACCGCTTTCCGGACAGGGCCTCGAGCAGTACTTC. Amino acids: CASSPPLSGQGLEQYF.

The chain recombines TRBV5-1 with TRBJ2-3; 7 bases map to TRBD2. V was clipped by 0 bases and J by 0 bases; unmatched bases: 4. This CDR3 is built from 16 residues. Germline CDR1 SGHRS, CDR2 YFSETQ. The CDR3 DNA reads TGCGCCAGCAGCTTGGGCGGGGGAACTAGCACAGATACGCAGTATTTT. Its translation: CASSLGGGTSTDTQYF.

The chain employs TRBV28 and TRBJ2-4; the D gene is possibly TRBD2 (6 bases). The germline V and J ends were trimmed by 3 bases and 0 bases, with 18 bases remaining between them. Germline values: CDR1 MDHEN, CDR2 SYDVKM. The CDR3 contains 18 residues. CDR3 DNA: TGTGCCAGCAGTTTTAGGGTTGGAGGGTTAATAGCCAAAAACATTCAGTACTTC. Translation gives CASSFRVGGLIAKNIQYF. Filled out from reference TRBV28 and TRBJ2-4, the complete variable domain reads DVKVTQSSRYLVKRTGEKVFLECVQDMDHENMFWYRQDPGLGLRLIYFSYDVKMKEKGDIPEGYSVSREKKERFSLILESASTNQTSMYLCASSFRVGGLIAKNIQYFGAGTRLSVL.

V gene TRBV24-1 combines with J gene TRBJ2-3; 10 bases match TRBD2. The germline gives CDR1 KGHDR, CDR2 SFDVKD. J lost 2 bases, V lost 10 bases, and 5 bases had no gene match. The CDR3 contains 14 residues. The CDR3 region has the DNA TGTGCCACGATAGCGGGAGGTTTCACAGATACGCAGTATTTT. Its protein product is CATIAGGFTDTQYF.

V and J are TRBV6-5 and TRBJ2-5; 7 nucleotides line up with TRBD1. The CDR3 is made up of 16 amino acids. V gave up 2 bases and J gave up 2 bases; unmatched junction bases: 8. Germline CDR1 MNHEY, CDR2 SVGAGI. CDR3 sequence (DNA): TGTGCCAGCAGTTACCTACCGGGACAGCGACAAGAGACCCAGTACTTC. It codes for CASSYLPGQRQETQYF.